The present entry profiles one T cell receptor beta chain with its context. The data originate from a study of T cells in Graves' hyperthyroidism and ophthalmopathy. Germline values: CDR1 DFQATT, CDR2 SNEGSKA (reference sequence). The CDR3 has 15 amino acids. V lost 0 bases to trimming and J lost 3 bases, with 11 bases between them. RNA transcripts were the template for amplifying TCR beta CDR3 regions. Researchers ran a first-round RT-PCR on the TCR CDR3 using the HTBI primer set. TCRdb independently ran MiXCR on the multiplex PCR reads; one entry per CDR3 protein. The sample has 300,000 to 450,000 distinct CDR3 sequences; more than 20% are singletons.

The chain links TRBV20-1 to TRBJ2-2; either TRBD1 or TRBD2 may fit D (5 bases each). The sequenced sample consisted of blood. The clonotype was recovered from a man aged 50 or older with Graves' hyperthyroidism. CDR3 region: CSARDPGTYTGELFF. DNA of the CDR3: TGCAGTGCTAGAGATCCCGGGACCTACACCGGGGAGCTGTTTTTT.